Following are 29 T cell receptor beta chains from one sample sequenced in a study of cytomegalovirus exposure and HLA in healthy donors. The repertoire was sequenced with immunoSEQ multiplex PCR; TCRdb's copy has only in-frame clones and lacks some. The sample includes some 180,000 clones, about 81% seen only once; the top ten take roughly 1.2%. Sequences were obtained from PBMCs. The receptors were sampled from a woman in her twenties or thirties in good health and CMV-seronegative.

The gene calls are TRBV19 and TRBJ1-6, with D possibly TRBD1 on 5 matching bases. The CDR3 is made up of 15 amino acids. Germline CDR1 reads LNHDA; CDR2 reads SQIVND (reference sequence). V gave up 9 bases and J gave up 5 bases, with 17 bases separating them. For the CDR3, the DNA is TGTGCCAGCGCTGGGGGGGGTATCCATAATTCACCCCTCCACTTT. Its translation is CASAGGGIHNSPLHF.

The rearrangement joins TRBV2 to TRBJ2-2, with TRBD2 as a possible D gene (6 bases). The V end was cut by 4 bases, the J end by 4 bases, with 7 bases between. This CDR3 has 13 amino acids. From germline, CDR1 is SNHLY and CDR2 FYNNEI. CDR3 amino acids: CASSGDFTGELFF. CDR3 nucleotide sequence: TGTGCCAGCAGTGGGGACTTCACCGGGGAGCTGTTTTTT.

This chain joins TRBV18 and TRBJ2-2, with no clear D. The CDR3 contains 13 residues. Germline CDR1 is KGHSH and CDR2 is LQKENI. V was cut by 4 bases and J by 7 bases, with 10 bases left in between. Here the CDR3 reads CASSLSAGGELFF. For the CDR3, the DNA is TGTGCCAGCTCACTCTCCGCCGGCGGGGAGCTGTTTTTT.

This clone was seen a single time. The CDR3 loop is CASSSDRVGTEAFF. DNA of the CDR3: TGTGCCAGCAGCTCGGACAGGGTCGGCACTGAAGCTTTCTTT. The V gene is TRBV7-9, the J gene TRBJ1-1; TRBD1 matches at 8 bases. Germline CDR1 is SEHNR and CDR2 is FQNEAQ (reference sequence). The CDR3 runs 14 residues. The trim removed 4 bases at V and 4 bases at J, leaving 5 bases unmatched.

The V call is TRBV2, the J call TRBJ1-4, with 8 bases aligning to TRBD1. Germline CDR1 is SNHLY and CDR2 is FYNNEI. This CDR3 spans 15 amino acids. The junction had 3 bases not matched to a gene; V was cut back by 5 bases and J by 1 base. In DNA form, the CDR3 reads TGTGCCAGCAGTAATACAGGGGGAACTAATGAAAAACTGTTTTTT. This codes for CASSNTGGTNEKLFF.

The chain is built from TRBV5-8 and TRBJ2-7; 7 nucleotides line up with TRBD1. The CDR3 extends over 15 amino acids. V trimming: 6 bases; J trimming: 0 bases; junction bases outside the gene matches: 9. The germline CDR1 and CDR2 sequences are SGHTS and YDEGEE. CDR3 residues: CASIGNRGHSYEQYF. The CDR3 DNA reads as TGTGCCAGCATTGGGAACAGGGGTCACTCCTACGAGCAGTACTTC.

This sequence joins TRBV7-9 and TRBJ2-7; D possibly corresponds to TRBD1 (5 bases). The V gene lost 5 bases and the J gene lost 0 bases, with 11 bases spanning the gap. The CDR3 has 14 amino acids. Germline-derived CDR1 and CDR2 are SEHNR and FQNEAQ (reference sequence). The CDR3 loop is CASSQTVSSYEQYF. DNA for the CDR3: TGTGCCAGCAGCCAGACAGTGAGCTCCTACGAGCAGTACTTC.

This clone showed up just a few times. The chain links TRBV2 to TRBJ1-1, with no clear D. The germline CDR1 and CDR2 sequences are SNHLY and FYNNEI. Between the trimmed V and J ends, which lost 6 bases and 2 bases, there was a span of 7 bases. The CDR3 spans 12 residues. CDR3 sequence reads: CASRSGNTEAFF. CDR3 DNA sequence: TGTGCCAGCAGATCGGGAAACACTGAAGCTTTCTTT.

This clone appeared a few times. The V call is TRBV5-4, the J call TRBJ2-3, with a weak D call TRBD2 (6 bases). Germline CDR1 reads SGHNT; CDR2 reads YYREEE (reference sequence). Trimming stripped 5 bases from V and 4 bases from J, with 20 bases between. The CDR3 has 16 residues. CDR3 amino acids: CASSYTGLVAADTQYF. The CDR3 region has the DNA TGTGCCAGCAGTTATACGGGACTGGTGGCGGCAGATACGCAGTATTTT.

This chain uses TRBV11-1 with TRBJ2-3; 7 bases match TRBD2. Germline V gene sequence: CDR1 SGHAT, CDR2 FQDESV (reference sequence). Losses at the gene ends were 0 bases for V and 1 base for J; bases not matched to a gene: 7. The CDR3 runs 17 residues. The CDR3 protein is CASSLAISGFGTDTQYF. In DNA form, the CDR3 reads TGTGCCAGCAGCTTAGCGATTAGCGGGTTCGGCACAGATACGCAGTATTTT.

This chain uses TRBV6-5 with TRBJ2-6; TRBD1 is a possible D gene (5 bases). Germline loops: CDR1 MNHEY, CDR2 SVGAGI. Trimming took off 1 base at V and 0 bases at J, with 7 bases between the two ends. This CDR3 is built from 16 residues. The CDR3 loop reads CASSYLGLSGANVLTF. As DNA, the CDR3 is TGTGCCAGCAGTTACTTGGGGCTCTCTGGGGCCAACGTCCTGACTTTC.

This rearrangement joins TRBV19 to TRBJ2-5, with 11 bases that match TRBD2. The CDR3 extends over 18 amino acids. In germline, CDR1 is LNHDA, CDR2 SQIVND (reference sequence). The V and J ends lost 4 bases and 3 bases, in that order; junction bases with no gene match: 13. The CDR3 DNA is TGTGCCAGTAGTACCCGTTACCCTTCGACTAGCGGGGAAGAGACCCAGTACTTC. Amino acids: CASSTRYPSTSGEETQYF.

V usage is TRBV4-1 and J usage is TRBJ2-7; D may be TRBD1 (5 bases). The CDR3 has 15 residues. Per the germline V gene, CDR1 is MGHRA and CDR2 is YSYEKL. Deletions cut 1 base from V and 4 bases from J, with 14 bases between. As DNA, the CDR3 is TGCGCCAGCAGCCAAGGGGCGATGGGGCTGTACGAGCAGTACTTC. Translating it yields CASSQGAMGLYEQYF.

This clone was seen just once. CDR3 in DNA: TGCGCCAGCAGCTTGGGCCCCCAGGGGGCAAGGACCGGGGAGCTGTTTTTT. It specifies CASSLGPQGARTGELFF. The chain links TRBV5-1 to TRBJ2-2, with 8 bases matching TRBD1. The CDR3 runs to 17 residues. Germline V gives CDR1 SGHRS, CDR2 YFSETQ. V lost 0 bases and J lost 5; bases outside the gene matches: 9.

This chain joins TRBV9 and TRBJ2-7; TRBD2 agrees at 8 bases. Germline loops: CDR1 SGDLS, CDR2 YYNGEE. Germline trimming cut 0 bases from V and 2 bases from J; bases unmatched to any gene: 4. The CDR3 runs 15 residues. The CDR3 sequence is CASSVASGGPYEQYF. The CDR3, as DNA: TGTGCCAGCAGCGTAGCCAGCGGGGGCCCCTACGAGCAGTACTTC.

This chain's CDR3 is CASSDRALSSYEQYF. CDR3 coding DNA: TGTGCCAGCAGCGACAGGGCCTTGAGCTCCTACGAGCAGTACTTC. The V call is TRBV11-1, the J call TRBJ2-7, with 7 bases identical to TRBD1. CDR1 and CDR2 from the germline V gene are SGHAT and FQDESV (reference sequence). V lost 5 bases and J lost 0; bases outside the gene matches: 7. This CDR3 comprises 15 residues.

The chain carries TRBV7-2 and TRBJ2-7; perhaps TRBD1 as D (7 bases). CDR3 length: 17 amino acids. Germline-derived CDR1 and CDR2 are SGHTA and FQGNSA. V was cut by 3 bases and J by 2 bases, with 20 bases left in between. The CDR3 protein is CASSFLTLAGGTYEQYF. The CDR3 nucleotides read TGTGCCAGCAGCTTCTTAACTCTGGCAGGGGGGACCTACGAGCAGTACTTC.

The chain links TRBV7-2 to TRBJ2-2, with 7 bases fitting TRBD1. Germline assignment: CDR1 SGHTA and CDR2 FQGNSA. CDR3 length: 14 amino acids. The trim removed 5 bases at V and 5 bases at J, leaving 5 bases unmatched. The CDR3 bases are TGTGCCAGCAGCGCCACAGGGGTGACCGGGGAGCTGTTTTTT. Its translation is CASSATGVTGELFF. Filled out from reference TRBV7-2 and TRBJ2-2, the complete variable domain reads GAGVSQSPSNKVTEKGKDVELRCDPISGHTALYWYRQSLGQGLEFLIYFQGNSAPDKSGLPSDRFSAERTGGSVSTLTIQRTQQEDSAVYLCASSATGVTGELFFGEGSRLTVL.

The chain recombines TRBV10-2 with TRBJ1-1; D is ambiguous. V gave up 2 bases and J gave up 2 bases, with 9 bases separating them. Per germline, CDR1 WSHSY and CDR2 SAAADI. There are 14 residues in the CDR3. DNA of the CDR3: TGCGCCAGCAGTGAGATAACGGGAAACACTGAAGCTTTCTTT. Residues: CASSEITGNTEAFF.

The V call is TRBV19, the J call TRBJ1-6, with 10 nucleotides matching TRBD1. The CDR3 totals 15 residues. The V and J ends lost 8 bases and 7 bases, in that order; junction bases with no gene match: 8. Germline V gives CDR1 LNHDA, CDR2 SQIVND (reference sequence). CDR3: CASYIPGQGNSPLHF. CDR3 in DNA: TGTGCCAGTTACATACCGGGACAGGGGAATTCACCCCTCCACTTT.

The chain has TRBV23-1 and TRBJ2-7, with TRBD2 matching over 8 bases. TRBV23-1 is reported as an ORF; its role is uncertain. With V trimmed by 0 bases and J by 1 base, 11 bases remained unmatched. The CDR3 totals 18 residues. The CDR3 bases are TGCGCCAGCAGTCAATCCTCCCGAAGCGGGAGAATTTCCTACGAGCAGTACTTC. Amino acids: CASSQSSRSGRISYEQYF.

The chain is built from TRBV28 and TRBJ2-5; 8 bases align to TRBD1. CDR3 length: 15 residues. Germline V gives CDR1 MDHEN, CDR2 SYDVKM. V lost 6 bases, J lost 4 bases, and 10 bases stayed unmatched. CDR3 protein: CASSSTGAAGETQYF. The DNA of the CDR3 is TGTGCCAGCAGCTCGACAGGGGCAGCGGGAGAGACCCAGTACTTC.

CDR3 nucleotides: TGTGCCAGGAACAGGGTCTCACCCCTCCACTTT. The encoded protein is CARNRVSPLHF. This rearrangement joins TRBV6-5 to TRBJ1-6; D may be TRBD1 (6 bases). With 9 bases removed from V and 10 bases from J, the gap between germline ends came to 10 bases. The CDR3 is 11 residues long. CDR1 is MNHEY and CDR2 is SVGAGI in the germline V gene.

V usage is TRBV28 and J usage is TRBJ2-7; 7 bases align to TRBD2. Germline CDR1 MDHEN, CDR2 SYDVKM. The J segment lost 6 bases and the V segment lost 2 bases, leaving 13 bases of the junction unmatched. This CDR3 contains 16 residues. For the CDR3, the DNA is TGTGCCAGCAGTTTACGGCGGGGGTTCTCCTCAGGCGAGCAGTACTTC. Its protein is CASSLRRGFSSGEQYF.

This clone was found a few times. The V and J genes are TRBV5-1 and TRBJ1-1; D is unclear. The CDR3 contains 15 residues. Trimming pared 4 bases from V and 3 bases from J, leaving 16 bases between. Germline CDR1 SGHRS, CDR2 YFSETQ. CDR3 region: CASSPPEGGYTEAFF. The DNA of the CDR3 is TGCGCCAGCAGCCCCCCCGAGGGCGGGTACACTGAAGCTTTCTTT.

This clone occurred many times. The V call is TRBV25-1, the J call TRBJ1-6; TRBD1 might be the D (6 bases). This CDR3 is 13 amino acids long. The germline V gene has CDR1 MGHDK and CDR2 SYGVNS. Trimming removed 6 bases at V and 6 bases at J, with 9 bases between. The CDR3 nucleotides are TGTGCCAGCAGGGAACAGGGTAATTCACCCCTCCACTTT. Amino acids: CASREQGNSPLHF.

The chain links TRBV11-2 to TRBJ2-1; TRBD2 matches at 9 bases. The CDR3 runs to 15 residues. Trimming removed 0 bases from V and 5 bases from J; junction bases left unmatched: 2. Looked up from germline, CDR1 is SGHAT and CDR2 is FQNNGV. CDR3 amino acids: CASSLERLADNEQFF. The CDR3 nucleotides read TGTGCCAGCAGCTTAGAGCGACTAGCGGACAATGAGCAGTTCTTC.

The chain combines TRBV9 with TRBJ1-5; 9 nucleotides align to TRBD1. The junction had 8 bases not matched to a gene; V was cut back by 3 bases and J by 7 bases. The CDR3 covers 15 residues. Germline CDR1 reads SGDLS; CDR2 reads YYNGEE. The CDR3 loop reads CASSATGGAGQPQHF. CDR3 bases: TGTGCCAGCAGCGCAACAGGGGGCGCGGGGCAGCCCCAGCATTTT.

This chain joins TRBV30 and TRBJ2-5, with 10 bases lining up with TRBD2. The germline gives CDR1 GTSNPN, CDR2 SVGIG (reference sequence). The junction had 12 bases not matched to a gene; V was cut back by 3 bases and J by 5 bases. CDR3 length: 16 residues. The CDR3 bases are TGTGCCTGGAGGCCTTTAGCGGGAGGCCGCCGGGAGACCCAGTACTTC. It specifies CAWRPLAGGRRETQYF.